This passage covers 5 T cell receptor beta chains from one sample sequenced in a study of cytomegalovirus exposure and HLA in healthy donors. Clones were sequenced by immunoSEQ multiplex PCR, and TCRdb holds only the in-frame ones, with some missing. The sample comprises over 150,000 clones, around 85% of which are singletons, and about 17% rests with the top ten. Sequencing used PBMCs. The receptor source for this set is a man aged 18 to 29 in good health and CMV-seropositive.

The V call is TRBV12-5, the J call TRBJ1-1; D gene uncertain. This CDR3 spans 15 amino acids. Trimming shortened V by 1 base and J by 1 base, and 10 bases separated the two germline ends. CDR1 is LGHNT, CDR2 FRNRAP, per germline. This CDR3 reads CASGLGQVKNTEAFF. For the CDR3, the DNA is TGTGCTAGTGGTTTGGGTCAGGTAAAGAACACTGAAGCTTTCTTT.

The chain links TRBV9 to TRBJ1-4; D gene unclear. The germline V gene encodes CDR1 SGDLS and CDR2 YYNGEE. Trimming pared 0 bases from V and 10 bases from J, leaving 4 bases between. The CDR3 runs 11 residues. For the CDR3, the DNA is TGTGCCAGCAGCGTAGCCGTAAAACTGTTTTTT. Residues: CASSVAVKLFF.

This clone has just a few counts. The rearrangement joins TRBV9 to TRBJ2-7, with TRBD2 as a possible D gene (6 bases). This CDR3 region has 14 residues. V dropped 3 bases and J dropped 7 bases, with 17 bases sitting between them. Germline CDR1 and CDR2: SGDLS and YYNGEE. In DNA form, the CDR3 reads TGTGCCAGCAGCGGGCCCGGGACTCCCAAGGAGCAGTACTTC. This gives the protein CASSGPGTPKEQYF. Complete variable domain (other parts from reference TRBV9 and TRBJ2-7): DSGVTQTPKHLITATGQRVTLRCSPRSGDLSVYWYQQSLDQGLQFLIQYYNGEERAKGNILERFSAQQFPDLHSELNLSSLELGDSALYFCASSGPGTPKEQYFGPGTRLTVT.

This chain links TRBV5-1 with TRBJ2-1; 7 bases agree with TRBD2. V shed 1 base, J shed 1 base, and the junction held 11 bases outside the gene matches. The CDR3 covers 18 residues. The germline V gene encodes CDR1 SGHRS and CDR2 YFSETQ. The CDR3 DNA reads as TGCGCCAGCAGCTTGAGCAGCGGGGCGCTACGATCCTACAATGAGCAGTTCTTC. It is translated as CASSLSSGALRSYNEQFF.

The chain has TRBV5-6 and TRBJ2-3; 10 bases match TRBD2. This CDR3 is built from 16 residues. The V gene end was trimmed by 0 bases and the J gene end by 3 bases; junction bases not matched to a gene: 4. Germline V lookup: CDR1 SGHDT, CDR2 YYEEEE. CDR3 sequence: CASSLVLAGSTDTQYF. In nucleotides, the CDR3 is TGTGCCAGCAGCTTGGTACTAGCGGGGTCGACAGATACGCAGTATTTT.